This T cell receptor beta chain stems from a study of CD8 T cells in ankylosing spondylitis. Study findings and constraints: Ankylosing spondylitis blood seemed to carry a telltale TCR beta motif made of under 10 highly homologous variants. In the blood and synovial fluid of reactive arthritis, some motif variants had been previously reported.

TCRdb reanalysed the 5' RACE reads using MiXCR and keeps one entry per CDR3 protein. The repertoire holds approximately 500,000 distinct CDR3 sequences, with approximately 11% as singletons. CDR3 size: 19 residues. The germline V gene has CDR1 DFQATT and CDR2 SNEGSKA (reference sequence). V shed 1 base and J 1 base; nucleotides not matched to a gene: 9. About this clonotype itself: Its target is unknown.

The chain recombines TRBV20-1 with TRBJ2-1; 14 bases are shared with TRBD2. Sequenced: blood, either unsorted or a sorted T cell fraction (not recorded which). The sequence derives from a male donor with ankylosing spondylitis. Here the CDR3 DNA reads TGCAGTGCTAGAGCACGACTAGCGGGAGGGTCGGGGTCCTACAATGAGCAGTTCTTC. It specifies CSARARLAGGSGSYNEQFF.